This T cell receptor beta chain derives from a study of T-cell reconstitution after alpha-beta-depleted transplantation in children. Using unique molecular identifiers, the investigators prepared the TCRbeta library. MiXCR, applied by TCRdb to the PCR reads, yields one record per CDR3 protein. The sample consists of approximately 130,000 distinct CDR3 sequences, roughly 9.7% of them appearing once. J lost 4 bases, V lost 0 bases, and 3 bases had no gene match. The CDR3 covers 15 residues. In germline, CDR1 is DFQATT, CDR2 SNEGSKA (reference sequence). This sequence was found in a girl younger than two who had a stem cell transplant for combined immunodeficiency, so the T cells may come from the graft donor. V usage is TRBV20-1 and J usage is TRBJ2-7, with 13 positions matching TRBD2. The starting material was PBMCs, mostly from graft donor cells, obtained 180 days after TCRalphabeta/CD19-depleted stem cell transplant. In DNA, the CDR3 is TGCAGTGCTAGAGATGGGGGACTAGCGGGGTACGAGCAGTACTTC. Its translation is CSARDGGLAGYEQYF.